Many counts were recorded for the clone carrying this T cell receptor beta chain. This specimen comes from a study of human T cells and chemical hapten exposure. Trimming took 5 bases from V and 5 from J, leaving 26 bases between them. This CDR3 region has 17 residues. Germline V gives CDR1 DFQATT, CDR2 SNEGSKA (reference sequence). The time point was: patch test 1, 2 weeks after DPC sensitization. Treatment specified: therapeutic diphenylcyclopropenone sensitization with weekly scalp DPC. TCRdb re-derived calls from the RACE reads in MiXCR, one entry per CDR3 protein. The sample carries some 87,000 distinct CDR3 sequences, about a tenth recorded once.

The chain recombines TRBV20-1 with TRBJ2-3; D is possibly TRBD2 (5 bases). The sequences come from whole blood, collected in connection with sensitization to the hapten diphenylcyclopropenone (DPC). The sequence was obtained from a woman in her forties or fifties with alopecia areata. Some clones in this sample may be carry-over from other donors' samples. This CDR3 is CSALVDVQRKREDTQYF. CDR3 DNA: TGCAGTGCTTTAGTCGACGTCCAGCGGAAGAGGGAAGATACGCAGTATTTT.